The clone carrying this T cell receptor (beta chain) was observed a few times. These data originate in a study of cytomegalovirus exposure and HLA in healthy donors. Only in-frame clones appear in the TCRdb table, and some are missing; sequencing was by immunoSEQ multiplex PCR. The table shows about 110,000 clones, with 88% occurring only once. The donors were members of the validation cohort comprising 100 to 150 subjects, separate from the roughly 690-subject first cohort. Germline V CDR1 and CDR2: GTSNPN, SVGIG (reference sequence). V was clipped by 8 bases and J by 3 bases; unmatched bases: 6. The CDR3 is 13 residues long.

The genes are TRBV30 and TRBJ1-5, with 8 bases aligning to TRBD1. The receptor was isolated from a woman under 30 in good health and CMV-seronegative. Sample: PBMCs. The CDR3 region is CAAGQGYNQPQHF. DNA of the CDR3: TGTGCCGCCGGACAGGGATACAATCAGCCCCAGCATTTT.